The subject of this entry is one TCR beta chain. Its antigen is currently unknown. V dropped 0 bases and J dropped 1 base, with 11 bases sitting between them. CDR1 SGHDT and CDR2 YYEEEE come from the germline V gene. The CDR3 has 16 residues. Here immunoSEQ multiplex PCR was the method, and the copy in TCRdb shows in-frame clones only, minus some. The repertoire holds under 70,000 clones, 80% to 90% seen once, with more than 1% in the top ten. The data were obtained in a study of memory CD4+ T cells and cytomegalovirus serostatus. Study in general: This sample comes from healthy Belgian adults, 9 CMV seropositive, about 25 seronegative.

The sort gate was single viable CD3+CD4+CD8-CD45RO+ cells for memory CD4+ T cells. Serum IgG to CMV pp150, pp28, p38 and p52 defined serostatus. General observations from the study: A US-trained random forest predicted CMV serostatus with median AUC around 0.91.

The sample was memory CD4+ T cells from blood. The rearrangement uses TRBV5-6 and TRBJ1-5; a weak D match, TRBD1 (5 bases). This receptor was obtained from an adult in good health and CMV-seronegative. The CDR3 region is CASSLGGSQSNQPQHF. CDR3 bases: TGTGCCAGCAGCTTGGGGGGCAGTCAGAGCAATCAGCCCCAGCATTTT.